This is a list of T cell receptor beta chains from one sample in a study of sequential checkpoint blockade in melanoma. Assay: immunoSEQ multiplex PCR; the TCRdb copy retains only in-frame clones and omits some. The data contain 13,000 to 15,000 clones, approximately 52% of them seen just once; the ten biggest clones take up around 15%. The sequenced sample was CD8+ T cells sorted from blood (inferred from file names), obtained from a patient given nivolumab and ipilimumab in sequence. These receptors all come from a human donor with melanoma. The CDR3 runs from the conserved cysteine through the conserved F or W. D genes are given only for firm matches. Size is stated for part of the rows, as once, few or many counts, or as a class when the clone is expanded.

cdr3_nt: TGTGCCAGCAGCTTATCGGGTCTAGGTTTCAATGAGCAGTTCTTC
cdr3_aa: CASSLSGLGFNEQFF
d_call: NA
v_call: TRBV7-3
j_call: TRBJ2-1
clone_size: NA

cdr3_nt: TGTGCCAGCAGTGAAGCGTTTGGGCGGGGGCCTCAGTATTTT
cdr3_aa: CASSEAFGRGPQYF
d_call: NA
v_call: TRBV2
j_call: TRBJ2-3
clone_size: NA

cdr3_nt: TGTGCCAGCGAGGACAGGGTGGACGAGCAGTACTTC
cdr3_aa: CASEDRVDEQYF
d_call: TRBD1
v_call: TRBV28
j_call: TRBJ2-7
clone_size: few

cdr3_nt: TGTGCCAGCAGGACAGTAGAACAGGGGGTTGGGACTGAAGCTTTCTTT
cdr3_aa: CASRTVEQGVGTEAFF
d_call: TRBD1
v_call: TRBV28
j_call: TRBJ1-1
clone_size: NA

cdr3_nt: TGTGCCAGCAGCTTAAGCGGGGGCCCTTACGAGCAGTACTTC
cdr3_aa: CASSLSGGPYEQYF
d_call: TRBD2
v_call: TRBV11-2
j_call: TRBJ2-7
clone_size: NA

cdr3_nt: TGTGCCAGCAGCGACAGTTTGAACAATGAGCAGTTCTTC
cdr3_aa: CASSDSLNNEQFF
d_call: NA
v_call: TRBV6-5
j_call: TRBJ2-1
clone_size: few

cdr3_nt: TGTGCCAGCAGTCCCCCTGCAGGGCGGAACACTGAAGCTTTCTTT
cdr3_aa: CASSPPAGRNTEAFF
d_call: NA
v_call: TRBV2
j_call: TRBJ1-1
clone_size: NA

cdr3_nt: TGTGCCAGCAGCGGGGCGACAGGGCCGTTCACAGATACGCAGTATTTT
cdr3_aa: CASSGATGPFTDTQYF
d_call: TRBD1
v_call: TRBV9
j_call: TRBJ2-3
clone_size: NA

cdr3_nt: TGTGCCAGCAGCCTTCCAGCAGGGAGGTCTGAAGAGACCCAGTACTTC
cdr3_aa: CASSLPAGRSEETQYF
d_call: NA
v_call: TRBV7-9
j_call: TRBJ2-5
clone_size: NA

cdr3_nt: TGCGCCAGCAGCCAAGAAGGGCCCGGGGGCACTGAAGCTTTCTTT
cdr3_aa: CASSQEGPGGTEAFF
d_call: NA
v_call: TRBV4-1
j_call: TRBJ1-1
clone_size: few

cdr3_nt: TGTGCCAGCAGCTTAACCGGAAGGGGGGGTACTGAAGCTTTCTTT
cdr3_aa: CASSLTGRGGTEAFF
d_call: NA
v_call: TRBV7-9
j_call: TRBJ1-1
clone_size: once

cdr3_nt: TGTGCCAGTAGTATAGAGGAAGCGGGGTGGAATGAGCAGTTCTTC
cdr3_aa: CASSIEEAGWNEQFF
d_call: TRBD2
v_call: TRBV19
j_call: TRBJ2-1
clone_size: medium-sized

cdr3_nt: TGTGCCAGCAGCTGGTCAGGGGCTGAGCAGTTCTTC
cdr3_aa: CASSWSGAEQFF
d_call: NA
v_call: TRBV7-9
j_call: TRBJ2-1
clone_size: NA

cdr3_nt: TGCGCCAGCAGCTCCTTCGCGCGACAGCTCACAGATACGCAGTATTTT
cdr3_aa: CASSSFARQLTDTQYF
d_call: NA
v_call: TRBV5-1
j_call: TRBJ2-3
clone_size: NA

cdr3_nt: TGTGCCAGCAGTTTTGGGGGGGACGAGCAGTACTTC
cdr3_aa: CASSFGGDEQYF
d_call: TRBD2
v_call: TRBV28
j_call: TRBJ2-7
clone_size: NA

cdr3_nt: TGTGCCAGCAGCTCAACCCGGACTAGCGGGAGAGACGGCGGGGAGCTGTTTTTT
cdr3_aa: CASSSTRTSGRDGGELFF
d_call: TRBD2
v_call: TRBV11-2
j_call: TRBJ2-2
clone_size: NA

cdr3_nt: TGTGCCAGCACCATAGCGGGAAGTCTAATCGGTGAGCAGTTCTTC
cdr3_aa: CASTIAGSLIGEQFF
d_call: TRBD2
v_call: TRBV27
j_call: TRBJ2-1
clone_size: NA

cdr3_nt: TGCGCCAGCAGCAAGAGGGGGGGAAGACAAGAGACCCAGTACTTC
cdr3_aa: CASSKRGGRQETQYF
d_call: NA
v_call: TRBV5-1
j_call: TRBJ2-5
clone_size: NA

cdr3_nt: TGTGCCAGCAGCTTTCGCGGGACTAGCGGTTACAATGAGCAGTTCTTC
cdr3_aa: CASSFRGTSGYNEQFF
d_call: TRBD2
v_call: TRBV11-2
j_call: TRBJ2-1
clone_size: NA

cdr3_nt: TGTGCCAGCAGCGGATTTGGATCGACAGGGAGCCAAGAGACCCAGTACTTC
cdr3_aa: CASSGFGSTGSQETQYF
d_call: TRBD1
v_call: TRBV7-6
j_call: TRBJ2-5
clone_size: few

cdr3_nt: TGCGCCAGCAGCTTGCAAGCGGGGGCTGAACAATACGAGCAGTACTTC
cdr3_aa: CASSLQAGAEQYEQYF
d_call: TRBD2
v_call: TRBV5-1
j_call: TRBJ2-7
clone_size: NA

cdr3_nt: TGTGCCAGCAGCGTAGACGGGGATGAGCAGTTCTTC
cdr3_aa: CASSVDGDEQFF
d_call: NA
v_call: TRBV9
j_call: TRBJ2-1
clone_size: few

cdr3_nt: TGTGCCAGTAGTATAACCGGGACAGGCACCTACGAGCAGTACTTC
cdr3_aa: CASSITGTGTYEQYF
d_call: TRBD1
v_call: TRBV19
j_call: TRBJ2-7
clone_size: few

cdr3_nt: TGCGCCAGCAGCTTGGGAAGGGGGCTTTACCCGCATCGTGAGCAGTTCTTC
cdr3_aa: CASSLGRGLYPHREQFF
d_call: TRBD1
v_call: TRBV5-1
j_call: TRBJ2-1
clone_size: few

cdr3_nt: TGTGCCAGCAGCCACAGGGGCCAGCTAGGACTGTTTTTT
cdr3_aa: CASSHRGQLGLFF
d_call: TRBD1
v_call: TRBV6-6
j_call: TRBJ1-4
clone_size: few

cdr3_nt: TGTGCCAGCAGCTTAGGCTTTGGGAGGGATGAAGCTTTCTTT
cdr3_aa: CASSLGFGRDEAFF
d_call: NA
v_call: TRBV7-8
j_call: TRBJ1-1
clone_size: NA

cdr3_nt: TGTGCCAGCAGCCCCACTACCAGGGGCTCCAAAAACATTCAGTACTTC
cdr3_aa: CASSPTTRGSKNIQYF
d_call: NA
v_call: TRBV14
j_call: TRBJ2-4
clone_size: few

cdr3_nt: TGTGCCAGCAGTGCTGGGACTAGCGGGGGGGCCTCCTACGAGCAGTACTTC
cdr3_aa: CASSAGTSGGASYEQYF
d_call: TRBD2
v_call: TRBV2
j_call: TRBJ2-7
clone_size: NA

cdr3_nt: TGTGCCTGGACCCATGACAGGGGTGACTACACCTTC
cdr3_aa: CAWTHDRGDYTF
d_call: TRBD1
v_call: TRBV30
j_call: TRBJ1-2
clone_size: NA

cdr3_nt: TGTGCCAGCAGCTTGACAGGGGGTTTGGCTGAAGCTTTCTTT
cdr3_aa: CASSLTGGLAEAFF
d_call: TRBD1
v_call: TRBV13
j_call: TRBJ1-1
clone_size: few

cdr3_nt: TGTGCCAGCAGCGTAGGTCTAGCGGGGCCGCTCCACGAGCAGTACTTC
cdr3_aa: CASSVGLAGPLHEQYF
d_call: TRBD2
v_call: TRBV9
j_call: TRBJ2-7
clone_size: once

cdr3_nt: TGCAGCGTTGTGAGTGTGAACACCGGGGAGCTGTTTTTT
cdr3_aa: CSVVSVNTGELFF
d_call: NA
v_call: TRBV29-1
j_call: TRBJ2-2
clone_size: NA

cdr3_nt: TGTGCCAGCAGCCAATCAGGGGAACCTGAAGCTTTCTTT
cdr3_aa: CASSQSGEPEAFF
d_call: NA
v_call: TRBV16
j_call: TRBJ1-1
clone_size: few

cdr3_nt: TGCGCCAGCAGTGAGATGTGGGGGGGCCGGAATGAGCAGTTCTTC
cdr3_aa: CASSEMWGGRNEQFF
d_call: NA
v_call: TRBV10-2
j_call: TRBJ2-1
clone_size: NA

cdr3_nt: TGTGCCAGCAGACCGGGACAGACCATGAACACTGAAGCTTTCTTT
cdr3_aa: CASRPGQTMNTEAFF
d_call: TRBD1
v_call: TRBV6-5
j_call: TRBJ1-1
clone_size: NA

cdr3_nt: TGTGCCAGCAGTCTCGGGACTAGCGGGACCAATGAGCAGTTCTTC
cdr3_aa: CASSLGTSGTNEQFF
d_call: TRBD2
v_call: TRBV6-5
j_call: TRBJ2-1
clone_size: NA

cdr3_nt: TGTGCCAGCAGTTATGAGTCAGGGCCAGGGGTCGAGCAGTACTTC
cdr3_aa: CASSYESGPGVEQYF
d_call: NA
v_call: TRBV6-5
j_call: TRBJ2-7
clone_size: few

cdr3_nt: TGTGCCAGCAGTGACACCTATAACACTGAAGCTTTCTTT
cdr3_aa: CASSDTYNTEAFF
d_call: NA
v_call: TRBV2
j_call: TRBJ1-1
clone_size: NA

cdr3_nt: TGTGCCAGCAGTCCCGGGACAGGGGGAGGGTACGAGCAGTACTTC
cdr3_aa: CASSPGTGGGYEQYF
d_call: TRBD1
v_call: TRBV9
j_call: TRBJ2-7
clone_size: NA

cdr3_nt: TGTGCCAGCAGCGTCCCGGGTGGGGGACTAGCGGGGGTTAGCTCCTACAATGAGCAGTTCTTC
cdr3_aa: CASSVPGGGLAGVSSYNEQFF
d_call: TRBD2
v_call: TRBV9
j_call: TRBJ2-1
clone_size: NA

cdr3_nt: TGTGCCAGTGATAAGCCAGGGTTAGGTCCTCTGACCGATACGCAGTATTTT
cdr3_aa: CASDKPGLGPLTDTQYF
d_call: NA
v_call: TRBV2
j_call: TRBJ2-3
clone_size: few

cdr3_nt: TGTGCCAGCAGCTTAGGAGAGGACGAGCAGTACTTC
cdr3_aa: CASSLGEDEQYF
d_call: NA
v_call: TRBV7-9
j_call: TRBJ2-7
clone_size: NA

cdr3_nt: TGTGCCAGCAGCTTGACGACTAGCGGGAGTGCCGAGCAGTACTTC
cdr3_aa: CASSLTTSGSAEQYF
d_call: TRBD2
v_call: TRBV5-6
j_call: TRBJ2-7
clone_size: few